The rows below give T cell receptor beta chains drawn from one sample of a study of shared clonotypes between healthy human individuals. Here immunoSEQ multiplex PCR was the method, and the copy in TCRdb shows in-frame clones only, minus some. Among about 640,000 clones listed, around 72% were seen once. The sample taken for sequencing was memory CD4+ T cells sorted from blood. The receptors originated from a woman aged 25 to 39 in good health. CDR3s include the opening cysteine and the closing phenylalanine or tryptophan. D genes are given only for firm matches. Some rows mark clone size as missing; the rest say once, few, many or name a class of expanded clone.

abundance	j_gene	d_gene	v_gene	CDR3nt	CDR3aa
NA	TRBJ2-5	NA	TRBV7-9	TGTGCCAGCAGCAAAGGGGCCGGGGGCGAGACCCAGTACTTC	CASSKGAGGETQYF
NA	TRBJ1-5	TRBD1	TRBV4-1	TGCGCCAGCAGCCAAGTCACAGGGGGTTATCAGCCCCAGCATTTT	CASSQVTGGYQPQHF
NA	TRBJ1-3	NA	TRBV28	TGTGCCAGCACCTCTATCGGGGCAGGCGGAAACACCATATATTTT	CASTSIGAGGNTIYF
NA	TRBJ1-4	NA	TRBV29-1	TGCAGCGTGGATACAGGGACGAAACTGTTTTTT	CSVDTGTKLFF
NA	TRBJ2-7	NA	TRBV19	TGTGCCAGTAGTACCCGATATCTCTCCTACGAGCAGTACTTC	CASSTRYLSYEQYF
NA	TRBJ2-3	NA	TRBV19	TGTGCCAGTAGTAGGGGGGACCCTAGCACAGATACGCAGTATTTT	CASSRGDPSTDTQYF
NA	TRBJ2-5	NA	TRBV14	TGTGCCAGCAGCCAAGATTCAGAGACCCAGTACTTC	CASSQDSETQYF
NA	TRBJ2-7	NA	TRBV6-5	TGTGCCAGCAGCCACGACTCCCAGGGAGGCTACGAGCAGTACTTC	CASSHDSQGGYEQYF
NA	TRBJ2-5	TRBD2	TRBV29-1	TGCAGCGTTGATCTGTTGAGGGCCGGGACTAGATCAGAGACCCAGTACTTC	CSVDLLRAGTRSETQYF
NA	TRBJ2-6	TRBD1	TRBV18	TGTGCCAGCTCACACCAACAGGGGCCTGGGGCCAACGTCCTGACTTTC	CASSHQQGPGANVLTF
NA	TRBJ1-3	NA	TRBV30	TGTGCCTGGAGTAGGGGGAATGGAAACACCATATATTTT	CAWSRGNGNTIYF
NA	TRBJ1-5	NA	TRBV6-1	TGTGCCAGCAGTGAAGGGGGAGGCAATCAGCCCCAGCATTTT	CASSEGGGNQPQHF
NA	TRBJ1-2	NA	TRBV19	TGTGCCAGTAGTATAGAACATCAGCGTCTCCATGGCTACACCTTC	CASSIEHQRLHGYTF
NA	TRBJ2-3	NA	TRBV28	TGTGCCAGCAGGTCAAGACTGTCTGCTGGCACAGATACGCAGTATTTT	CASRSRLSAGTDTQYF
NA	TRBJ2-2	NA	TRBV29-1	TGCAGCGTTGCTGGCTCGATCACGAACACCGGGGAGCTGTTTTTT	CSVAGSITNTGELFF
NA	TRBJ2-1	NA	TRBV7-6	TGTGCCAGCAGCCCGACTAGGAATGAGCAGTTCTTC	CASSPTRNEQFF
few	TRBJ2-7	NA	TRBV11-2	TGTGCCAGCAGTACTCCCGATGGGATCGAGCAGTACTTC	CASSTPDGIEQYF
few	TRBJ1-5	NA	TRBV6-1	TGTGCCAGCAGTGAGACCCAAGGGTGGTCGCAGCCCCAGCATTTT	CASSETQGWSQPQHF
few	TRBJ2-1	NA	TRBV14	TGTGCCAGCAGCCAGTTTGCGGGAACCCATGAGCAGTTCTTC	CASSQFAGTHEQFF
many	TRBJ2-3	NA	TRBV20-1	TGCAGTGCTAGAGATGCCAGTACGCAGTATTTT	CSARDASTQYF
few	TRBJ2-1	NA	TRBV7-2	TGTGCCAGCAGCCTCTCACGGACTACCCGAAGTTACAATGAGCAGTTCTTC	CASSLSRTTRSYNEQFF
NA	TRBJ2-3	TRBD2	TRBV2	TGTGCCAGCAGACCCACTTTCGGAGGACTAGCGGGACCCTTT	CASRPTFGGLAGPF
NA	TRBJ2-3	NA	TRBV2	TGTGCCAGCAGTGGGTTGACCACAGATACGCAGTATTTT	CASSGLTTDTQYF
NA	TRBJ2-7	NA	TRBV5-1	TGCGCCAGCAGCTTGTACGGCTACGAGCAGTACTTC	CASSLYGYEQYF
NA	TRBJ1-3	TRBD1	TRBV7-9	TGTGCCAGCAGCTTAAGACAGGGGGCTGACACCATATATTTT	CASSLRQGADTIYF
NA	TRBJ2-7	NA	TRBV11-2	TGTGCCAGCAGCTTAGATAGGGGCGAGCAGTACTTC	CASSLDRGEQYF
NA	TRBJ2-2	TRBD1	TRBV28	TGTGCCAGCAGTCCTTACAGGGGGGCTAACACCGGGGAGCTGTTTTTT	CASSPYRGANTGELFF